A single sample gave rise to the 26 T cell receptor beta chains below, sequenced in a study of blood T cell repertoires in COVID-19. Method: immunoSEQ multiplex PCR; TCRdb's copy keeps in-frame clones and lacks some. The sample records 180,000 or so clones, 80% to 90% being singletons. Specimen: peripheral blood. These receptors were taken from a man aged 55 to 70 with acute or convalescent COVID-19.

The gene calls are TRBV14 and TRBJ2-2; the match to TRBD2 covers 12 bases. CDR1 and CDR2 (germline): SGHDN, FVKESK. The trim removed 5 bases at V and 6 bases at J, leaving 4 bases unmatched. The CDR3 loop spans 15 amino acids. CDR3 coding DNA: TGTGCCAGCAGCACCCGACTAGCGGGAGCCGGGGAGCTGTTTTTT. It translates to CASSTRLAGAGELFF.

The chain is built from TRBV30 and TRBJ1-1; TRBD1 agrees at 9 bases. The CDR3 runs to 13 residues. The trim removed 8 bases at V and 0 bases at J, leaving 4 bases unmatched. Germline values: CDR1 GTSNPN, CDR2 SVGIG (reference sequence). CDR3 in amino acids: CAGDRGVNTEAFF. The CDR3 nucleotides are TGTGCCGGCGACAGGGGGGTGAACACTGAAGCTTTCTTT.

About this clone: Other DNA sequences within the sample encode an identical CDR3. The V call is TRBV7-6, the J call TRBJ1-1; D unclear. In germline, CDR1 is SGHVS, CDR2 FNYEAQ. There are 13 residues in the CDR3. The V end was cut by 4 bases, the J end by 1 base, with 7 bases between. CDR3 in amino acids: CASSSRGNTEAFF. The CDR3 DNA follows: TGTGCCAGCAGCTCCCGCGGGAACACTGAAGCTTTCTTT.

The chain uses TRBV28 and TRBJ2-4; TRBD1 matches at 7 bases. Germline CDR1 reads MDHEN; CDR2 reads SYDVKM. Trimming took 2 bases from V and 7 from J; bases not matched to a gene: 2. This CDR3 has 13 amino acids. This CDR3 reads CASSLGDSNIQYF. Here the CDR3 DNA reads TGTGCCAGCAGTTTAGGGGACAGTAACATTCAGTACTTC. The full variable domain, rest sourced from reference TRBV28 and TRBJ2-4, is DVKVTQSSRYLVKRTGEKVFLECVQDMDHENMFWYRQDPGLGLRLIYFSYDVKMKEKGDIPEGYSVSREKKERFSLILESASTNQTSMYLCASSLGDSNIQYFGAGTRLSVL.

The V gene is TRBV14, the J gene TRBJ2-3; 7 bases agree with TRBD2. The CDR3 sequence is 13 residues long. Germline CDR1 reads SGHDN; CDR2 reads FVKESK. J gave up 6 bases and V 5 bases, and 5 bases lay outside the gene matches. The CDR3 reads CASSYGLVDTQYF. As DNA, the CDR3 is TGTGCCAGCAGCTACGGACTAGTCGATACGCAGTATTTT.

The chain is built from TRBV3-1 (or the pseudogene TRBV3-2) and TRBJ2-5, with no clear D. The CDR3 sequence is 15 residues long. The germline CDR1 and CDR2 sequences are LGHDT and YNNKEL (reference sequence). V was clipped by 5 bases and J by 2 bases, with 15 bases between them. CDR3 region: CASSENRARQETQYF. CDR3 nucleotide sequence: TGTGCCAGCAGCGAAAATAGAGCGCGTCAAGAGACCCAGTACTTC.

This clone was seen ten or more times. V gene TRBV19 combines with J gene TRBJ2-6, with D perhaps matching TRBD2 (6 bases). The V and J ends lost 7 bases and 0 bases respectively, with 13 bases between them. CDR1 is LNHDA, CDR2 SQIVND, per germline (reference sequence). The CDR3 is 16 amino acids. The CDR3 nucleotides read TGTGCCAGTACGGCAGGCGGGATCTCTGGGGCCAACGTCCTGACTTTC. This sequence encodes CASTAGGISGANVLTF.

The rearrangement joins TRBV5-1 to TRBJ2-1, with 9 bases identical to TRBD1. The CDR3 covers 17 residues. The V segment lost 4 bases and the J segment 4 bases; nucleotides outside the gene matches: 12. CDR1 is SGHRS and CDR2 is YFSETQ in the germline V gene. The CDR3 reads CASSQNPPGQGYNEQFF. The CDR3, as DNA: TGCGCCAGCAGCCAGAACCCCCCGGGACAGGGTTACAATGAGCAGTTCTTC.

The gene calls are TRBV3-1 (or the pseudogene TRBV3-2) and TRBJ2-5; possible D gene TRBD1, 7 bases. The CDR3 has 13 amino acids. V dropped 1 base and J dropped 7 bases, with 10 bases sitting between them. Germline V lookup: CDR1 LGHDT, CDR2 YNNKEL (reference sequence). The CDR3 region has the DNA TGTGCCAGCAGCCAAGGCAGGGGGGCGACCCAGTACTTC. Protein: CASSQGRGATQYF.

The CDR3 DNA follows: TGCGCCAGCAGCTTGAGTGGAGGGGGCCTCGAGCAGTACTTC. It translates to CASSLSGGGLEQYF. This chain uses TRBV5-1 with TRBJ2-7; the D gene is possibly TRBD1 (7 bases). The CDR3 totals 14 residues. V lost 1 base to trimming and J lost 6 bases, with 14 bases between them. Germline CDR1 is SGHRS and CDR2 is YFSETQ.

This clone was recorded once. The J gene is TRBJ1-1, the V gene TRBV6-5; no clear D gene. V was clipped by 6 bases and J by 5 bases, with 13 bases between them. This CDR3 contains 13 residues. Per the germline V gene, CDR1 is MNHEY and CDR2 is SVGAGI. CDR3 nucleotides: TGTGCCAGCAGCTCATTGAGAGGAACTGAAGCTTTCTTT. This gives the protein CASSSLRGTEAFF.

This chain uses TRBV28 with TRBJ2-7; no reliable D call. V was clipped by 3 bases and J by 4 bases, with 4 bases between them. CDR3 length equals 11 residues. CDR1 is MDHEN and CDR2 is SYDVKM in the germline V gene. CDR3 loop: CASSFVYEQYF. The CDR3 DNA is TGTGCCAGCAGTTTCGTGTACGAGCAGTACTTC.

Comment on this clone: The same CDR3 is also encoded by other DNA sequences in this sample. V gene TRBV5-1 combines with J gene TRBJ2-6; the D gene is possibly TRBD2 (5 bases). The V gene's germline CDR1 is SGHRS and CDR2 YFSETQ. V dropped 0 bases and J dropped 3 bases, with 7 bases sitting between them. CDR3 length: 15 residues. CDR3 nucleotide sequence: TGCGCCAGCAGCTTGGGGCGGGTTGGGGCCAACGTCCTGACTTTC. Translating gives CASSLGRVGANVLTF.

The sample holds a few counts of this clone. This chain joins TRBV4-1 and TRBJ1-1; D not certain. The V end lost 0 bases, the J end lost 1 base, and 15 bases lay between the germline ends. CDR1 is MGHRA and CDR2 is YSYEKL in the germline V gene. CDR3 size: 17 residues. The CDR3 here is CASSQDRFRVSNTEAFF. The CDR3 nucleotides are TGCGCCAGCAGCCAAGATCGATTCCGGGTCTCGAACACTGAAGCTTTCTTT.

The V call is TRBV5-1, the J call TRBJ2-1; 8 positions match TRBD1. The CDR3 contains 15 residues. V lost 4 bases and J lost 2; bases outside the gene matches: 5. The germline V gene encodes CDR1 SGHRS and CDR2 YFSETQ. In nucleotides, the CDR3 is TGCGCCAGCAGCCAGACAGGGGTTACCTACAATGAGCAGTTCTTC. Translated: CASSQTGVTYNEQFF.

The chain recombines TRBV6-5 with TRBJ2-7, with 7 positions matching TRBD1. The CDR3 sequence is 12 residues long. The junction had 7 bases not matched to a gene; V was cut back by 10 bases and J by 4 bases. The germline V gene encodes CDR1 MNHEY and CDR2 SVGAGI. CDR3 protein: CATRGRGYEQYF. DNA of the CDR3: TGTGCCACCCGGGGCAGGGGGTACGAGCAGTACTTC.

The chain carries TRBV3-1 (or the pseudogene TRBV3-2) and TRBJ1-1; D not certain. Per germline, CDR1 LGHDT and CDR2 YNNKEL (reference sequence). The V end was cut by 4 bases, the J end by 0 bases, with 9 bases between. The CDR3 loop spans 14 amino acids. The DNA for the CDR3 is TGTGCCAGCAGCCGCAGGTTTATGAACACTGAAGCTTTCTTT. Encoded protein: CASSRRFMNTEAFF.

The V call is TRBV10-3, the J call TRBJ1-1; 12 bases are shared with TRBD1. CDR3 size: 14 residues. The trim removed 7 bases at V and 6 bases at J, leaving 6 bases unmatched. Germline V lookup: CDR1 ENHRY, CDR2 SYGVKD. Here the CDR3 reads CAIMRDRGLSEAFF. The CDR3, as DNA: TGTGCCATCATGAGGGACAGGGGGCTCTCTGAAGCTTTCTTT.

A few counts support this clone. The V gene is TRBV2, the J gene TRBJ2-1, with unresolved D. This CDR3 region has 11 residues. With 11 bases removed from V and 4 bases from J, the gap between germline ends came to 9 bases. Germline V CDR1 and CDR2: SNHLY, FYNNEI. CDR3 DNA: TGTGCCGCAGGCTATTACAATGAGCAGTTCTTC. Protein product: CAAGYYNEQFF.

In this sample, this clone turned up once. The CDR3: CASKDSGESPLHF. Here the CDR3 DNA reads TGTGCCAGCAAAGACAGTGGGGAATCACCCCTCCACTTT. The chain combines TRBV2 with TRBJ1-6; D possibly corresponds to TRBD1 (5 bases). Germline V gives CDR1 SNHLY, CDR2 FYNNEI. This CDR3 region has 13 residues. The V end was cut by 7 bases, the J end by 10 bases, with 14 bases between.

The chain is built from TRBV18 and TRBJ1-1; D is uncertain. Germline V gene sequence: CDR1 KGHSH, CDR2 LQKENI. With 2 bases removed from V and 1 base from J, the gap between germline ends came to 5 bases. This CDR3 spans 13 amino acids. The CDR3 sequence: CASSPGTNTEAFF. The DNA of the CDR3 is TGTGCCAGCTCACCAGGCACGAACACTGAAGCTTTCTTT.

The chain employs TRBV9 and TRBJ1-1; a weak D match, TRBD1 (6 bases). This CDR3 is 12 amino acids long. V was trimmed by 4 bases and J by 4 bases, leaving 8 bases between them. The V gene's germline CDR1 is SGDLS and CDR2 YYNGEE. The CDR3 nucleotides are TGTGCCAGCAGCAGGGGGGGCACTGAAGCTTTCTTT. Residues: CASSRGGTEAFF.

The V and J genes are TRBV5-1 and TRBJ1-1; no clear D gene. Trimming shortened V by 1 base and J by 4 bases, and 11 bases separated the two germline ends. CDR3 size: 14 residues. The germline gives CDR1 SGHRS, CDR2 YFSETQ. As DNA, the CDR3 is TGCGCCAGCAGCTTGAACAGTAGAAGCACTGAAGCTTTCTTT. Amino acid sequence: CASSLNSRSTEAFF.

The chain employs TRBV5-1 and TRBJ2-1; 14 nucleotides line up with TRBD2. Germline V gene data show CDR1 as SGHRS and CDR2 as YFSETQ. The CDR3 contains 17 residues. V shed 3 bases and J 4 bases; nucleotides not matched to a gene: 6. This CDR3 reads CASSSGLAGGRYNEQFF. CDR3 coding DNA: TGCGCCAGCAGCTCCGGACTAGCGGGAGGCCGGTACAATGAGCAGTTCTTC.

This clone was seen a few times. Other nucleotide sequences from this sample produce the same CDR3. The chain employs TRBV27 and TRBJ1-2, with 10 nucleotides matching TRBD1. Germline loops: CDR1 MNHEY, CDR2 SMNVEV (reference sequence). CDR3 size: 15 residues. After removal of 3 bases from V and 4 bases from J, the junction contained 5 bases not matched to a gene. CDR3 sequence (DNA): TGTGCCAGCAGTTTCCGGGACAGGGGACGCTATGGCTACACCTTC. This encodes CASSFRDRGRYGYTF.

The rearrangement joins TRBV5-1 to TRBJ2-5, with D tentatively TRBD1 (5 bases). Trimming took off 3 bases at V and 2 bases at J, with 5 bases between the two ends. CDR3 length: 12 residues. Germline CDR1 SGHRS, CDR2 YFSETQ. In DNA, the CDR3 is TGCGCCAGCAGCTGGACACAAGAGACCCAGTACTTC. Protein: CASSWTQETQYF.